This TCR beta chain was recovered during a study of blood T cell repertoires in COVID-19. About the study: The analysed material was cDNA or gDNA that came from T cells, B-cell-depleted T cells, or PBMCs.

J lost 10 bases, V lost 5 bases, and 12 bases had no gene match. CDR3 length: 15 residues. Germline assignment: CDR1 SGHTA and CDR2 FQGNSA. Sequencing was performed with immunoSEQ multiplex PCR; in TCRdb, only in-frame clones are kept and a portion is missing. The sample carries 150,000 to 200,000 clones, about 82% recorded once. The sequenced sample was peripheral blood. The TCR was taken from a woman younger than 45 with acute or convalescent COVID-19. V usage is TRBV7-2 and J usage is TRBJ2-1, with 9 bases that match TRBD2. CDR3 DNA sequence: TGTGCCAGCAGCCCTCGGGGACTAGCCGAACGGGAGCAGTTCTTC. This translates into CASSPRGLAEREQFF. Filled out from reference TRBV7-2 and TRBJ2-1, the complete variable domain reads GAGVSQSPSNKVTEKGKDVELRCDPISGHTALYWYRQSLGQGLEFLIYFQGNSAPDKSGLPSDRFSAERTGGSVSTLTIQRTQQEDSAVYLCASSPRGLAEREQFFGPGTRLTVL.